Detailed here is one T cell receptor (beta chain). This receptor's antigen is unknown. Base qualities are not recorded, but no much larger clone differs from it by a single base. TCRbeta CDR3 regions were amplified from genomic DNA by means of the immunoSEQ Assay, a bias-controlled multiplex PCR. The authors' analysis ran thus. The number of nucleated cells in each sample was estimated by amplification of reference gene primers within the assay. To quantify the absolute abundance of each unique TCRbeta CDR3 rearrangement, sequence reads were collapsed and filtered. For each sample, productive Simpson clonality was calculated by taking the square root of Simpson's diversity index across productive rearrangements. TCRdb's version of the immuneACCESS table is confined to in-frame rearrangements and falls short of the full clone set. An unresolved V gene accounts for under half of the shortfall where checked; the remainder is of unknown origin. V, J and clone size are those of that table, while D and trimming were read from the DNA. The sample table lists about 160,000 clones, roughly 89% of them with a count of one. The top ten constitute 10% of the sample.

From its cysteine to its phenylalanine, the CDR3 spans 13 amino acids. The entry retains the CDR3 DNA only, 39 bases that are in frame from base 1. From the germline V gene, CDR1 is MDHEN and CDR2 is SYDVKM. Trimming removed 4 bases from V and 10 bases from J, leaving 16 bases between the germline ends. These data belong to a study of blood T cell repertoires in COVID-19 (TCRdb year 2020). Concerning the study at large: Samples from collaborators originated in the United States, Italy and Spain and spanned both the acute and convalescent phases of COVID-19. Subjects who had been exposed to COVID-19, were actively infected with it, or had recovered from it provided the deeply sampled blood TCRbeta repertoires that made up the dataset. Nearly every sample came with metadata listing a de-identified subject ID, COVID-19 status, age in years and sex. Samples came from the ongoing ImmuneRACE study (first 160 participants) plus 1,254 subjects from 6 global collaborators. The material from the prospective study consisted of cDNA or gDNA derived from T cells, B-cell-depleted T cells, or PBMCs. Where HLA class I and class II types were available, the types were taken from metadata supplied by the sample provider, not from assay-based typing. The repertoires were released in a freely available public database intended as a resource for research on the immune response to SARS-CoV-2.

General findings and caveats noted by the study authors: The quantity of clinical and demographic metadata differed by source and by participant and was supplied without curation.

One collaborating source in Seattle enrolled patients while the patients were actively infected and followed the patients over time throughout the course of disease. Whole blood was collected in K2EDTA tubes by collaborating institutions according to the institutions' own protocols. For TCRbeta analysis, collaborators shipped samples as frozen whole blood, isolated PBMCs, or DNA extracted from either of those sample types. The sample taken for sequencing was peripheral blood. This sequence originates from a woman between 65 and 79 years old with COVID-19, enrolled during active disease. The chain is assembled from TRBV28 and TRBJ1-2; the D gene is perhaps TRBD1, on 5 matching bases. The nucleotide sequence is given as TGTGCCAGCAGTTCGGGACTCCTCTCCCACTACACCTTC. The encoded protein is CASSSGLLSHYTF.